This record looks at one TCR beta chain sequence and its context. Germline V gene data show CDR1 as SNHLY and CDR2 as FYNNEI. This CDR3 has 13 residues. The ends were cut back, 0 bases at V and 4 bases at J, with 4 bases in the middle. This entry comes from a study of technical replicates of blood from several donors. Repertoires were generated with immunoSEQ multiplex PCR, while TCRdb's copy carries only in-frame clones and drops some. The profile covers around 56,000 clones, with roughly 96% appearing a single time and roughly 3.1% taken by the ten largest. The TCR sequence derives from a human donor in good health. Some clones in this sample may be carry-over from other donors' samples. The chain joins TRBV2 to TRBJ2-1; D is ambiguous. Sequencing was carried out using PBMCs. This chain's CDR3 is CASSEARYNEQFF. The CDR3 DNA reads as TGTGCCAGCAGTGAAGCCCGGTACAATGAGCAGTTCTTC.